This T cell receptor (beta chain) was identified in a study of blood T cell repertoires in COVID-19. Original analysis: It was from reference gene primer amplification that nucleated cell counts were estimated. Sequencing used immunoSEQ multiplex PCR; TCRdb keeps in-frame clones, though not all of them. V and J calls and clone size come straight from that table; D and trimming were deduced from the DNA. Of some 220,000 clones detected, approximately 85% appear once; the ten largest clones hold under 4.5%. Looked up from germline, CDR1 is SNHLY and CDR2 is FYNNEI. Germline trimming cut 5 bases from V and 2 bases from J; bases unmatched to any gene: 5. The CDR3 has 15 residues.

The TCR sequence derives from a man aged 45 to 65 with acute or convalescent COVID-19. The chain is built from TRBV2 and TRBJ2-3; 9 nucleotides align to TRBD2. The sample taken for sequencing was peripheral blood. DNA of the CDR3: TGTGCCAGCAGTAGTCTAGCGGGATACACAGATACGCAGTATTTT. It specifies CASSSLAGYTDTQYF.